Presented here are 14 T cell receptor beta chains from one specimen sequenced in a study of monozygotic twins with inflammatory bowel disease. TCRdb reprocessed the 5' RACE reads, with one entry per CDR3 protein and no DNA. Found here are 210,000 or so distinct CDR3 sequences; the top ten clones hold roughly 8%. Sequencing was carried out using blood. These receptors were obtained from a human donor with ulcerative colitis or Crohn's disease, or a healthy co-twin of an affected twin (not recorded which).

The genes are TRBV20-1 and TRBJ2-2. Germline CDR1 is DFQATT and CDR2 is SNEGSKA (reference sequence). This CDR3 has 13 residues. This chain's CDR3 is CSARAVNTGELFF.

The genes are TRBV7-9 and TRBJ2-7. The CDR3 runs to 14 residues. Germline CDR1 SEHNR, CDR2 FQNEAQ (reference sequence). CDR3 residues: CASSLPRPPYEQYF.

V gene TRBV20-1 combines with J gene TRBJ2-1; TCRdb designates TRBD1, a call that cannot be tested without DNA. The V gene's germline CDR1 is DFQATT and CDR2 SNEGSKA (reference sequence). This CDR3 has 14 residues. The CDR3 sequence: CSATDQVGINEQFF.

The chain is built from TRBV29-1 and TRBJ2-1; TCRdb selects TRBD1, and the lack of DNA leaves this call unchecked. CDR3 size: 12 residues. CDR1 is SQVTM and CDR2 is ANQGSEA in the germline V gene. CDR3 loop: CSVEAPGDEQFF.

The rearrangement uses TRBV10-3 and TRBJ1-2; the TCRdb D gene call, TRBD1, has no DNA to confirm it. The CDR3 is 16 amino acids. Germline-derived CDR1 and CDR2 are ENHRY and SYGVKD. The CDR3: CAISDPTRTGWDGYTF.

This CDR3 reads CASSQVPLAPDNEQFF. The genes are TRBV4-2 and TRBJ2-1; TCRdb names TRBD2, which stays unverified in the absence of DNA. The germline CDR1 and CDR2 sequences are LGHNA and YNFKEQ. The CDR3 is 16 residues long.

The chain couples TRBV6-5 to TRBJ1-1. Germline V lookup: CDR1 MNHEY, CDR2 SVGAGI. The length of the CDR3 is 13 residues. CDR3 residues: CASSTEENTEAFF.

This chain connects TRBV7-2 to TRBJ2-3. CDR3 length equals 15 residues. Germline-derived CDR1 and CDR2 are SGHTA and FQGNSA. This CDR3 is CASSSSRILTDTQYF. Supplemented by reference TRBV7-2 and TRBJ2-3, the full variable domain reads GAGVSQSPSNKVTEKGKDVELRCDPISGHTALYWYRQSLGQGLEFLIYFQGNSAPDKSGLPSDRFSAERTGGSVSTLTIQRTQQEDSAVYLCASSSSRILTDTQYFGPGTRLTVL.

CDR3: CASSFRGQGTEAFF. J is TRBJ1-1 and V is TRBV27; TCRdb picks TRBD1, but there is no DNA to check that call. Looked up from germline, CDR1 is MNHEY and CDR2 is SMNVEV (reference sequence). The CDR3 covers 14 residues.

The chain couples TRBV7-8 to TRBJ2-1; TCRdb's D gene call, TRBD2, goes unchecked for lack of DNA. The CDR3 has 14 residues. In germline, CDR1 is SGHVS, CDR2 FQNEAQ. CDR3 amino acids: CASSLTSVNNEQFF.

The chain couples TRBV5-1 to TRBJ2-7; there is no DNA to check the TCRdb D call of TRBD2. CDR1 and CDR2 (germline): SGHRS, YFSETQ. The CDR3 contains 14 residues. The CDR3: CASSLAQEGYEQYF.

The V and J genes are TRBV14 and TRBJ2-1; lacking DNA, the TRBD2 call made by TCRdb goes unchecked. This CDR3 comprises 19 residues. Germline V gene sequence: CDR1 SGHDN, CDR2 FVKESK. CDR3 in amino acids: CASSQGRTSGGESYNEQFF.

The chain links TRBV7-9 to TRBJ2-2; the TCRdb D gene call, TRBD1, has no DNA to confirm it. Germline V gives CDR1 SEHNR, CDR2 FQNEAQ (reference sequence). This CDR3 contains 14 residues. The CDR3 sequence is CASSPRTGLGELFF.

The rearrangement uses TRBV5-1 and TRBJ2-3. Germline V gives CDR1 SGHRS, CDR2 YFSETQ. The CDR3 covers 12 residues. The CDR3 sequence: CASSLRADTQDF.